The sequence of this T cell receptor beta chain was determined in a study of PD-1 blockade in classical Hodgkin lymphoma. V was pared by 1 base and J by 6 bases, with 10 bases between. Germline V gives CDR1 SGHRS, CDR2 YFSETQ. The CDR3 has 14 residues. The study, taken as a whole, reports: Compared with healthy donors, newly diagnosed patients reportedly showed lower baseline TCR diversity.

As for time point: cycle 4 day 1 (C4D1), after 5 to 7 weeks of nivolumab. There was relapse after autologous stem cell transplantation in every patient, and there was variation in brentuximab vedotin exposure. Worth noting for this clone: Its antigen is unknown.

Produced via immunoSEQ multiplex PCR; TCRdb's table is partial and in-frame only. The sample contains approximately 45,000 clones, 66% of which appear only once. The input for sequencing was peripheral blood mononuclear cells (PBMCs), taken before the fourth cycle of nivolumab. The sequence was obtained from a human donor with classical Hodgkin lymphoma. The chain recombines TRBV5-1 with TRBJ1-4; no clear D gene. CDR3 sequence: CASSLKGSDEKLFF. The DNA of the CDR3 is TGCGCCAGCAGCTTGAAGGGTTCCGATGAAAAACTGTTTTTT.